This T cell receptor beta chain was found in a study of shared clonotypes between healthy human individuals. On this clone itself: Its antigen is not known.

Findings of the study overall: Blood was the only sampled material, and tissue repertoires likely differ. Estimated richness values were generally larger in naive subsets than in memory subsets.

Assay: immunoSEQ multiplex PCR; the TCRdb copy retains only in-frame clones and omits some. This repertoire shows 2,100,000 or so clones, 90% to 97% found once; its top ten account for around 0.13%. Germline values: CDR1 MRHNA, CDR2 SNTAGT. Trimming took 6 bases from V and 8 from J, leaving 14 bases between them. The CDR3 runs 13 residues. The sequenced sample was naive CD4+ T cells sorted from blood. Indicated subset: CD45RA+ positively selected. The receptor comes from a man between 18 and 29 years old in good health. This chain joins TRBV6-4 and TRBJ2-1, with D possibly matching TRBD1 (5 bases). For the CDR3, the DNA is TGTGCCAGCAGCCAAACAGGAATCGATGAGCAGTTCTTC. It is translated as CASSQTGIDEQFF.